This T cell receptor beta chain was observed in a study of T cell clones after liver transplantation. Whole-study context: Graft-donor-reactive sequences were compared with third-party-reactive TCRbeta sequences from pre-transplant mixed lymphocyte reactions. Timepoints were pre-transplant, pre-withdrawal, and after withdrawal was completed or failed.

Study-wide points: Post-transplant time points were not standardized, so conclusions are preliminary.

With regard to this clone: Its specificity is unknown. One end of the junction does not line up with germline, which may come from a read error.

Using immunoSEQ multiplex PCR, the repertoire was profiled, and TCRdb retains in-frame clones only, with some absent. There are just under 60,000 clones in the sample; less than 85% occur only once, and about 2.6% lies in the top ten. The germline gives CDR1 SEHNR, CDR2 FQNEAQ (reference sequence). The length of the CDR3 is 14 residues. This sequence joins TRBV7-9 and TRBJ2-5; D gene ambiguous. Sample: CD4+ T cells from blood, taken at the approximately 16-month timepoint. The clonotype originates from a human patient who received a liver transplant. The graft donor may have given rise to some T cells. The CDR3 here is CASSIRSALEAQYF. CDR3 coding DNA: TGTGCCAGCAGCATCCGGAGCGCATTAGAGGCCCAGTACTTC.